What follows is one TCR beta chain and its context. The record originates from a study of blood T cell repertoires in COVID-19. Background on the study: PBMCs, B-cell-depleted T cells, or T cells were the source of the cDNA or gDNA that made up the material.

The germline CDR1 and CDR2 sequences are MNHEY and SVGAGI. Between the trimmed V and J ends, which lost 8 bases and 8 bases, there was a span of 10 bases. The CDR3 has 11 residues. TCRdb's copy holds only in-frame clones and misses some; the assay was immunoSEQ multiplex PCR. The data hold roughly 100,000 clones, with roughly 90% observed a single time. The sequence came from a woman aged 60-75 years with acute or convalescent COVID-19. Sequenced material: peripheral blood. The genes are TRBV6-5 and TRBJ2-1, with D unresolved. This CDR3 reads CASQDGDEQFF. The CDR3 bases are TGTGCCAGCCAGGATGGCGATGAGCAGTTCTTC.